This T cell receptor (beta chain) derives from a study of blood T cell repertoires in COVID-19. In terms of age and location, participants ranged from roughly 18 to 89 years and lived in under 30 US areas. Symptom resolution, clearance, or two negative PCRs marked donors in Cohort 3 as recovered. Assay: immunoSEQ multiplex PCR; the TCRdb copy retains only in-frame clones and omits some. Of some 420,000 clones listed, around 89% were seen once; the top ten hold about 1.1%. This receptor was obtained from a man aged 30 to 45 who had recovered from COVID-19. The specimen sequenced was PBMCs or T cells enriched from blood (not recorded which).

Here the CDR3 reads CASSLGGDSDNEQFF. The CDR3, as DNA: TGTGCCAGCAGCTTAGGAGGGGACAGCGACAATGAGCAGTTCTTC. The V and J genes are TRBV7-9 and TRBJ2-1, with TRBD1 identical over 7 bases. CDR1 is SEHNR and CDR2 is FQNEAQ in the germline V gene (reference sequence). This CDR3 spans 15 amino acids. The ends lost 1 base at V and 5 bases at J; junction bases unmatched: 5.